This TCR beta chain is from a study of response to subunit inactivated influenza vaccine. Many counts were recorded for this clonotype. TCRdb ran MiXCR on the RT-PCR reads and lists one entry per CDR3 protein. Counted here are around 520,000 distinct CDR3 sequences, around 25% occurring once; the ten biggest clones make up 1.9%. CDR1 and CDR2 (germline): DFQATT, SNEGSKA (reference sequence). The CDR3 sequence is 13 residues long. V was cut by 0 bases and J by 6 bases, with 12 bases left in between. The receptor was isolated from a man in his fifties or sixties who received an inactivated influenza vaccine. V is TRBV20-1 and J is TRBJ2-7; D gene uncertain. This specimen consisted of CD4+ T cells sorted from PBMCs, obtained 5 to 6 days after vaccination. The CDR3 DNA is TGCAGTGCTAGAGATCAGCCAGGTGCCGAGCAGTACTTC. Residues: CSARDQPGAEQYF.